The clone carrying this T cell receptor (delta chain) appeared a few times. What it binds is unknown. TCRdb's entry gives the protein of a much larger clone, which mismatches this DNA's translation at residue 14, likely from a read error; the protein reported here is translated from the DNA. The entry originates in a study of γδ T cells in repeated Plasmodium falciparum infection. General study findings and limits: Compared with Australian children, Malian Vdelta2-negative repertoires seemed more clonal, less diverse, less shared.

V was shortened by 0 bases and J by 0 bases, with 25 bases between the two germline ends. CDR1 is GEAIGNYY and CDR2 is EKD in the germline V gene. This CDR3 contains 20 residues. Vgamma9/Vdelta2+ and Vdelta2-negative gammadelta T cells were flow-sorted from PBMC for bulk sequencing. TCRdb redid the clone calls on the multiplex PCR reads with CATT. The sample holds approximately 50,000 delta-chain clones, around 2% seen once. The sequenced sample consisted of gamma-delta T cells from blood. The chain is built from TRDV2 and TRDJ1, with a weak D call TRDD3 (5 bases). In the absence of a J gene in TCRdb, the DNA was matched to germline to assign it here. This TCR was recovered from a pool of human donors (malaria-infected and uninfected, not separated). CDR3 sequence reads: CACDTLQVGTGGQHTDKLIF. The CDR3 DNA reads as TGTGCCTGTGACACCCTCCAGGTGGGTACTGGTGGTCAACACACCGATAAACTCATCTTT.